What follows describes a single TCR beta chain. This clonotype has only a few counts. Its antigen target is currently unknown. No much larger clonotype is one base removed from it; base qualities were not supplied. The approximately 41 donors, aged about 6 to 95 years, were systemically healthy Caucasian individuals from Russia. Each donor gave approximately 10 milliliters of peripheral blood, collected into EDTA-treated Vacutainer tubes. Ficoll-Paque density-gradient centrifugation was used to isolate PBMCs, with at least 6.5 million obtained per sample. Total RNA, at least 6 micrograms per sample, was extracted from PBMCs with Trizol reagent. For every donor, flow cytometry on a PBMC aliquot measured the percentage of naive CD45RAhigh/CD27high T cells. This sample is drawn from a study of blood T cells in healthy people across ages (dated by TCRdb to the mid-2010s). In the study overall: In model experiments, template switching captured about one uniquely barcoded TCR beta cDNA molecule for every two T cells. For two donors (one aged 18 to 30 and one aged 80 or older), the study analyzed two additional independent replicas of 1 million unique cDNA reads from the same blood draw. Using deep sequencing normalized with unique cDNA molecular identifiers, the study measured how TCR beta repertoire diversity changes with age. Donors of different ages were randomly distributed across sequencing lanes to avoid experimental bias. Donors were grouped into four age groups: young (average approximately 15 years), middle-aged (approximately 41), aged (around 66) and long-lived (about 82). Summary of the overall study and its limitations: Compared with the aged group, the long-lived group had more naive CD4+ T cells, fewer expanded clones and increased TCR diversity, a pattern suggesting age selection. Total diversity estimates from one million sequenced T cells were considered lower bounds and underestimates. A strong correlation was found between observed TCR beta diversity and the percentage of naive T cells measured by flow cytometry. Donor CMV infection status was unknown, potentially confounding age-related changes in expanded clonotypes. Conclusive comparison of naive and antigen-experienced compartments was prevented by the profiling of bulk unsorted PBMCs. As age increased, observed TCR beta diversity per million T cells dropped in a roughly linear way, and a significant reduction was already evident by age around 41.

The receptor library was made with 5' RACE. Sequencing relied on an Illumina HiSeq 2500. A second PCR of about 6 to 12 cycles was performed with a sample-barcoded 5' primer and a J-beta primer mix. A unique molecular identifier was introduced onto each TCR beta cDNA molecule by a template-switch 5' adaptor carrying 12 random nucleotides. At least 3 million CDR3-containing paired-end reads were obtained from each sample. All of the RNA was converted into first-strand cDNA using the Mint cDNA synthesis kit, with a TRBC-specific oligonucleotide serving as the primer. Following uracil-DNA glycosylase treatment, a first 18-cycle PCR with universal primers M1SS and BC2_uni_R was performed on all cDNA. The source study handled its data this way. For normalization, 1 million high-quality reads, each with a distinct molecular identifier, were randomly selected from each sample. Reads sharing molecular identifiers were discarded rather than binned into consensus sequences. CDR3 identification, clonotype clustering and error correction used MiTCR with a Q25 quality threshold and the strictest error-elimination algorithm. A nonparametric unseen species model using Euler transformation provided a lower-bound estimate of total TCR beta diversity. TCRdb itself trimmed the public reads at Q25 with fastp, ran MiXCR and retained productive beta chains. Rows with a matching CDR3 protein are joined into one entry that keeps the most common DNA and genes. The V and J calls here are based on TCRdb, not the publication. Present in this sample are roughly 1.6 million distinct CDR3 sequences, about 32% of which were seen just once. The biggest ten clones account for 11% of the sample.

CDR1 is given as MNHEY and CDR2 as SVGAGI, both from the germline V gene. V is cut by 8 bases and J by 5 bases, and the space between the germline ends is 8 bases. The CDR3 has 11 amino acids, counting the end cysteine and phenylalanine. CDR3 DNA is the only sequence kept; it has 33 bases, read in frame from the first base. The sequenced sample was blood. The chain was built from TRBV6-5 and TRBJ2-3, with no confident D gene call. This receptor was taken from a woman in her 30s in good health. Here the CDR3 is given as CASRTGDTQYF. The DNA sequence follows: TGTGCCAGCCGGACGGGAGATACGCAGTATTTT.